This record covers a single TCR beta chain. Its antigen is unidentified. This CDR3 spans 13 amino acids. Germline V CDR1 and CDR2: SGHRS, YFSETQ. This sample is drawn from a study of T cells expressing NK-cell markers. Study details: Among the eight sequenced donors, seven tested HCMV-seropositive and one tested seronegative.

Findings and limits, study-wide: Whether expanded NKG2C+ T cell clones were HCMV specific stayed uncertain. The same clonotypes also predominated in the CD3+CD56-NKG2C+ fraction of four donors.

UMI-tagged 5'RACE template switching yielded the TCR beta cDNA. TCRdb reprocessed the 5' RACE reads; each CDR3 protein has one entry and no DNA is given. The sample includes roughly 170,000 distinct CDR3 sequences. The clonotype comes from a woman aged 18 to 75 in good health. V usage is TRBV5-1 and J usage is TRBJ1-3; TCRdb names TRBD1, which stays unverified in the absence of DNA. What was sequenced was blood T cells: a sorted CD56 or NKG2C T cell subset, CD4+ or CD8+ T cells, or bulk PBMC T cells (not recorded which). CDR3 protein: CASSGGSGNTIYF.